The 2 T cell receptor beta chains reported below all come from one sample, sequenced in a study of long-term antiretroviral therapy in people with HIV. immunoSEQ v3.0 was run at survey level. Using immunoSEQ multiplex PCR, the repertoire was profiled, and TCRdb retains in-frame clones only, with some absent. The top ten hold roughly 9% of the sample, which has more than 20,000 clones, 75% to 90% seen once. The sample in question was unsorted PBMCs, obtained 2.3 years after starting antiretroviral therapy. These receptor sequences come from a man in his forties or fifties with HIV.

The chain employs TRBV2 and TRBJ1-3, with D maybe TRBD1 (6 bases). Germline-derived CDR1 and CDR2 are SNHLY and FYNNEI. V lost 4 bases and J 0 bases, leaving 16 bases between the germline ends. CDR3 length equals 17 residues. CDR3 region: CASSGLPTGHSGNTIYF. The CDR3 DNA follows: TGTGCCAGCAGTGGTCTACCGACAGGCCACTCTGGAAACACCATATATTTT.

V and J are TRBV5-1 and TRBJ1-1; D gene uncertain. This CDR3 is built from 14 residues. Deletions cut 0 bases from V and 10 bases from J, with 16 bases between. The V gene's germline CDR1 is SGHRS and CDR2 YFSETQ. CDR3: CASSLAANSERAFF. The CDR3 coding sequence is TGCGCCAGCAGCTTGGCCGCCAATTCTGAGCGAGCTTTCTTT.